Included here is one T cell receptor beta chain sequence, with context. Its antigen is unknown. TCRdb keeps only in-frame clones here, not all; method: immunoSEQ multiplex PCR. Of tens of thousands of clones listed, 65% to 80% were seen once; the top ten hold about 11%. This sample stems from a study of vaccination effects on CD4 cells after COVID-19. Study context: After around 2.2 million PBMC were placed in each well, they were cultured with about 10 IU/ml IL-2 and approximately 10 ug/ml peptides.

Trimming cost V 5 bases and J 0 bases, with 18 bases left between them. This CDR3 comprises 17 residues. CDR1 is SGHNT, CDR2 YENEEA, per germline. Culture proceeded for under twelve days, and CD4+ T cells were then isolated. This chain links TRBV11-3 with TRBJ2-3; TRBD2 is a possible D gene (6 bases). The sample here was CD4+ T cells from PBMCs cultured without peptide, taken before COVID-19 vaccination. The receptor comes from a human donor who received a COVID-19 vaccine. The CDR3 DNA reads TGTGCCAGCAGCCCGCCGGGGCGGGGATCTAGCACAGATACGCAGTATTTT. Translation gives CASSPPGRGSSTDTQYF.